The next 9 T cell receptor beta chains were all read from a single sample in a study of blood T cell repertoires in COVID-19. The protocol was immunoSEQ multiplex PCR, while the TCRdb copy is restricted to in-frame clones and leaves out a portion. The sample lists under 300,000 clones; roughly 87% were seen once. The source material was PBMCs or T cells enriched from blood (not recorded which). The source is a woman aged 25 to 45 with acute COVID-19.

The rearrangement links TRBV29-1 to TRBJ1-2; 8 bases are shared with TRBD1. Germline assignment: CDR1 SQVTM and CDR2 ANQGSEA. The V gene end was trimmed by 1 base and the J gene end by 2 bases; junction bases not matched to a gene: 0. The CDR3 sequence is 13 residues long. The CDR3 bases are TGCAGCGTTGAAGGACAGGGGAACTATGGCTACACCTTC. It specifies CSVEGQGNYGYTF.

This clone was seen only a few times. This sequence joins TRBV3-1 (or the pseudogene TRBV3-2) and TRBJ1-2; TRBD1 matches at 10 bases. CDR1 is LGHDT and CDR2 is YNNKEL in the germline V gene (reference sequence). The CDR3 covers 15 residues. With V trimmed by 4 bases and J by 7 bases, 9 bases remained unmatched. This CDR3 reads CASSLTGTGDGGYTF. The CDR3, as DNA: TGTGCCAGCAGCCTAACCGGGACAGGGGATGGTGGCTACACCTTC.

The chain employs TRBV10-1 and TRBJ2-3; possibly TRBD2 for D (6 bases). The CDR3 is 16 residues long. Trimming shortened V by 5 bases and J by 5 bases, and 20 bases separated the two germline ends. The germline gives CDR1 WNHNN, CDR2 SYGVQD (reference sequence). CDR3: CASSKDPPEAGDTQYF. CDR3 coding DNA: TGCGCCAGCAGTAAAGACCCTCCGGAAGCGGGAGATACGCAGTATTTT.

J is TRBJ2-2 and V is TRBV4-1; D is perhaps TRBD1 (5 bases). Per the germline V gene, CDR1 is MGHRA and CDR2 is YSYEKL. Trimming stripped 4 bases from V and 6 bases from J, with 21 bases between. The CDR3 consists of 17 residues. The CDR3, as DNA: TGCGCCAGCAGCCTACCAAGTCTCGCAGGGCGAGCCGGGGAGCTGTTTTTT. Protein: CASSLPSLAGRAGELFF.

V and J are TRBV7-9 and TRBJ2-1; 12 nucleotides line up with TRBD2. Unmatched junction bases numbered 6, after V lost 1 base and J lost 8 bases. The CDR3 length is 16 residues. CDR1 SEHNR and CDR2 FQNEAQ come from the germline V gene (reference sequence). DNA for the CDR3: TGTGCCAGCAGCTTAGAGAGGACTAGCGGGGTAGATGAGCAGTTCTTC. Translating gives CASSLERTSGVDEQFF. Full variable domain (rest looked up from reference TRBV7-9 and TRBJ2-1): DTGVSQNPRHKITKRGQNVTFRCDPISEHNRLYWYRQTLGQGPEFLTYFQNEAQLEKSRLLSDRFSAERPKGSFSTLEIQRTEQGDSAMYLCASSLERTSGVDEQFFGPGTRLTVL.

The V call is TRBV18, the J call TRBJ2-7, with D perhaps TRBD1 (5 bases). This CDR3 region has 13 residues. V was pared by 6 bases and J by 7 bases, with 16 bases between. Germline CDR1 reads KGHSH; CDR2 reads LQKENI. The CDR3 spells CASSWGRTGEQYF. CDR3 nucleotide sequence: TGTGCCAGCTCTTGGGGCAGAACCGGAGAGCAGTACTTC.

With respect to this clone: The junction departs from germline at one end; a sequencing error may be responsible. The J gene is TRBJ2-1, the V gene TRBV5-1; D is perhaps TRBD2 (5 bases). The CDR3 covers 16 residues. Germline assignment: CDR1 SGHRS and CDR2 YFSETQ. The DNA for the CDR3 is TGCGCCAGCAGATTGGGTGCTACTAGCTCCTACAATGAGCAGTTCTTC. Its translation: CASRLGATSSYNEQFF.

CDR3 amino acids: CASWTGMHEQYF. CDR3 in DNA: TGTGCCAGTTGGACTGGGATGCATGAGCAGTACTTC. This chain links TRBV28 with TRBJ2-7; D possibly corresponds to TRBD2 (5 bases). In germline, CDR1 is MDHEN, CDR2 SYDVKM. The ends were cut back, 9 bases at V and 7 bases at J, with 16 bases in the middle. The CDR3 sequence is 12 residues long.

The chain employs TRBV5-1 and TRBJ2-5; 7 nucleotides match TRBD1. Germline lookup yields CDR1 SGHRS and CDR2 YFSETQ. The V and J ends lost 2 bases and 3 bases, in that order; junction bases with no gene match: 7. CDR3 length: 15 amino acids. The CDR3 loop is CASSLPQGVEETQYF. In DNA form, the CDR3 reads TGCGCCAGCAGCTTACCTCAGGGGGTAGAAGAGACCCAGTACTTC.